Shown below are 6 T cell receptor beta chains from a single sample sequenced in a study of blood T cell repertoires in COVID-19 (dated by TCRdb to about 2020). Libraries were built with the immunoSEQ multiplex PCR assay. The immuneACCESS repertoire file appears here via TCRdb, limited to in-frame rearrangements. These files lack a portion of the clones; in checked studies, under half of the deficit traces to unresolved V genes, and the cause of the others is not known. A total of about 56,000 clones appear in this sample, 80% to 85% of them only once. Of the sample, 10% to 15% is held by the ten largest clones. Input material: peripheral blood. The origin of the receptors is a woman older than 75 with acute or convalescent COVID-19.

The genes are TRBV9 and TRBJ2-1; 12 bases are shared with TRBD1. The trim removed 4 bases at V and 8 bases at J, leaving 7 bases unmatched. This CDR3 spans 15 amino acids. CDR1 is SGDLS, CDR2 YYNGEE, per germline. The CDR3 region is CASSSGTGGGHEQFF. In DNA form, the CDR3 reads TGTGCCAGCAGCTCCGGGACAGGGGGCGGTCATGAGCAGTTCTTC. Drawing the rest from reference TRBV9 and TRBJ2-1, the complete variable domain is DSGVTQTPKHLITATGQRVTLRCSPRSGDLSVYWYQQSLDQGLQFLIQYYNGEERAKGNILERFSAQQFPDLHSELNLSSLELGDSALYFCASSSGTGGGHEQFFGPGTRLTVL.

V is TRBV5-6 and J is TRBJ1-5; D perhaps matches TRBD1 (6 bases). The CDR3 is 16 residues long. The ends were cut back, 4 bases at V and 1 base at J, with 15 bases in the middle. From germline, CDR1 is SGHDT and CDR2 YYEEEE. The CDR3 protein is CASSPGGRWSNQPQHF. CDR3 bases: TGTGCCAGCAGCCCGGGGGGGCGGTGGAGCAATCAGCCCCAGCATTTT.

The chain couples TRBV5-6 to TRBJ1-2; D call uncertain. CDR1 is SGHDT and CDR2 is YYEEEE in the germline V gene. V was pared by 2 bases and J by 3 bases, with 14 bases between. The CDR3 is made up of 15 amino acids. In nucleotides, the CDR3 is TGTGCCAGCAGCTTTGGATCGGTTCTAGACTATGGCTACACCTTC. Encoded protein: CASSFGSVLDYGYTF. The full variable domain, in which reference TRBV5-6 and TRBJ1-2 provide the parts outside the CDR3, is DAGVTQSPTHLIKTRGQQVTLRCSPKSGHDTVSWYQQALGQGPQFIFQYYEEEERQRGNFPDRFSGHQFPNYSSELNVNALLLGDSALYLCASSFGSVLDYGYTFGSGTRLTVV.

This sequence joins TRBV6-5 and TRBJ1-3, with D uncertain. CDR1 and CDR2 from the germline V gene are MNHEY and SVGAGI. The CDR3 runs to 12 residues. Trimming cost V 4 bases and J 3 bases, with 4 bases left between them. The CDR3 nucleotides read TGTGCCAGCAGTTCTTATGGAAACACCATATATTTT. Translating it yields CASSSYGNTIYF.

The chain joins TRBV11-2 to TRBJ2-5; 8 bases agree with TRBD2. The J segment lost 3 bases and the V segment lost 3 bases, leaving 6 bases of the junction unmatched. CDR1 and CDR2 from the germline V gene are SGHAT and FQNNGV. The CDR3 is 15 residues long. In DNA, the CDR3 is TGTGCCAGCAGCTTGGTACTAGCGGATAAAGAGACCCAGTACTTC. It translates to CASSLVLADKETQYF.

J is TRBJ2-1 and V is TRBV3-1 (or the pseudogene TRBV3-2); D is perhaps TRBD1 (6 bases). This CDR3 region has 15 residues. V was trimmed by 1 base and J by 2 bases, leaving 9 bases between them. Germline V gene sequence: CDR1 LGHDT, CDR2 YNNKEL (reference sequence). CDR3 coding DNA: TGTGCCAGCAGCCAAGTAGGGGGACCCTACAATGAGCAGTTCTTC. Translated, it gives CASSQVGGPYNEQFF.